The following is a T cell receptor (beta chain) sequence with its context. Its cognate antigen is unknown. These data belong to a study of cytomegalovirus exposure and HLA in healthy donors. The PCR employed 60 Vbeta primers together with 13 Jbeta primers. Libraries were prepared by immunoSEQ multiplex PCR; TCRdb keeps only in-frame clonotypes and omits some of them. There are tens of thousands of clones in the sample, with approximately 6% held by the top ten. CDR1 SGHDT and CDR2 YYEEEE come from the germline V gene. This CDR3 contains 14 residues. Germline trimming cut 2 bases from V and 4 bases from J; bases unmatched to any gene: 3. Donors counted as nominally healthy when sampled, yet unrecorded immune exposures were likely. Regarding the study as a whole: In a later analysis, productive TCRs from donors in an Asian-associated ancestry cluster reportedly carried fewer N-insertions than the cohort mean.

The sequencing sample was made of PBMCs. This receptor was taken from a girl under 18 in good health and CMV-seropositive. The V and J genes are TRBV5-6 and TRBJ2-3; TRBD2 matches 8 bases. CDR3 amino acids: CASSFGGAADTQYF. The CDR3 bases are TGTGCCAGCAGCTTCGGGGGGGCCGCAGATACGCAGTATTTT.